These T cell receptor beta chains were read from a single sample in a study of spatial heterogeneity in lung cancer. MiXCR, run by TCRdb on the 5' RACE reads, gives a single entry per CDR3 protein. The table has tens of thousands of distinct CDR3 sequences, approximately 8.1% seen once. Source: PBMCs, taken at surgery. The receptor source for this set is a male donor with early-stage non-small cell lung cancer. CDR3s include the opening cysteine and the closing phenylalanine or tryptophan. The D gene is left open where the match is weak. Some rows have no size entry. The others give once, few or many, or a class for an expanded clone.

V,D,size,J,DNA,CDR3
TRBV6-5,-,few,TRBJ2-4,TGTGCCAGCAGCGACGAACAGGGCGCCAAAAACATTCAGTACTTC,CASSDEQGAKNIQYF
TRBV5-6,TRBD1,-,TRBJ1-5,TGTGCCAGCAGCGCCGGGACAGGCTATTTACAGCCCCAGCATTTT,CASSAGTGYLQPQHF
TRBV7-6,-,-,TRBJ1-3,TGTGCCAGCAGCTTAGTGGGAGGGCAAGGAAACACCATATATTTT,CASSLVGGQGNTIYF
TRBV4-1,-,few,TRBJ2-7,TGCGCCAGCAGCCAAGTACGGGACGTGCTCTACGAGCAGTACTTC,CASSQVRDVLYEQYF
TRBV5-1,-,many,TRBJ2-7,TGCGCCAGCAGCTTACTTACTAGGTCCTACGAGCAGTACTTC,CASSLLTRSYEQYF
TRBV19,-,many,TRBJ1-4,TGTGCCAGTAGTATACTGGCAGGCACAACTAATGAAAAACTGTTTTTT,CASSILAGTTNEKLFF
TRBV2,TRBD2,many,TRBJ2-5,TGTGCCAGCGGGCGGGAGTACCAAGAGACCCAGTACTTC,CASGREYQETQYF
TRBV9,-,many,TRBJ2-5,TGTGCCAGCGGGAGGGGGTTAGAGACCCAGTACTTC,CASGRGLETQYF
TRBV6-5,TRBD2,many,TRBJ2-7,TGTGCCAGCAGTTACGGGGGACAGCGTAGGACTAGCGGGAGGCTCTACGAGCAGTACTTC,CASSYGGQRRTSGRLYEQYF
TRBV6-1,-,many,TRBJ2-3,TGTGCCAGCAGTGCGAAGCCAAGGGTCAGGGGCACAGATACGCAGTATTTT,CASSAKPRVRGTDTQYF
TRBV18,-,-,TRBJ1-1,TGTGCCAGCTCACCTAATATTGGCGACCTGAACACTGAAGCTTTCTTT,CASSPNIGDLNTEAFF
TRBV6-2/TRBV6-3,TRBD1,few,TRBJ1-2,TGTGCCAGCAGATCATGGGACAGGATCAAGACTAACTATGGCTACACCTTC,CASRSWDRIKTNYGYTF
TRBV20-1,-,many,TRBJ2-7,TGCAGTGCCGCATTGACTGGCCTCTCCTACGAGCAGTACTTC,CSAALTGLSYEQYF
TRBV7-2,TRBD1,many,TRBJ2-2,TGTGCCAGCAGCTCTAGGACAGGGTACACCGGGGAGCTGTTTTTT,CASSSRTGYTGELFF
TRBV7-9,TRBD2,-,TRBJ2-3,TGTGCCAGCAGCGGTAGCGGGAGGCAGAGCACAGATACGCAGTATTTT,CASSGSGRQSTDTQYF